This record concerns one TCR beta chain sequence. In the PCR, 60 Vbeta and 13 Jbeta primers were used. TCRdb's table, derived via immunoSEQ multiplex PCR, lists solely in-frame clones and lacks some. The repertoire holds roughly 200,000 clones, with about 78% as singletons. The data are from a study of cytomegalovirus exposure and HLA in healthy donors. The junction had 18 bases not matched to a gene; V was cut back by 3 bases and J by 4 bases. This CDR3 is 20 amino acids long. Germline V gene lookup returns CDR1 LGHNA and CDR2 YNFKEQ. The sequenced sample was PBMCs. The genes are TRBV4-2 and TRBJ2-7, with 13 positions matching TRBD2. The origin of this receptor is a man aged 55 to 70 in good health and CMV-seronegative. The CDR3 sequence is CASSHRTPGTSGVLSYEQYF. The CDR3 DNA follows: TGTGCCAGCAGCCACCGGACCCCCGGGACTAGCGGGGTCCTGTCATACGAGCAGTACTTC.